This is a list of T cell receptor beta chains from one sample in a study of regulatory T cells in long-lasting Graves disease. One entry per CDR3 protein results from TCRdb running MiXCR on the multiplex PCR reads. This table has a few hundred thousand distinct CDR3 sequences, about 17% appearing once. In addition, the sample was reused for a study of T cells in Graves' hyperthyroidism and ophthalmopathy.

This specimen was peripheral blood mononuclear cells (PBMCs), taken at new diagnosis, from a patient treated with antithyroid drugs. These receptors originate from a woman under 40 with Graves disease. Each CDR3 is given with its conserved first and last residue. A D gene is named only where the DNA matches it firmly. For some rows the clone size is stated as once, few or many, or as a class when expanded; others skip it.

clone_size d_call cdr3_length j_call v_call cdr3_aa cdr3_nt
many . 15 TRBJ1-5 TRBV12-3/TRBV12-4 CASSLGQVSNQPQHF TGTGCCAGCAGCTTGGGCCAGGTCAGCAATCAGCCCCAGCATTTT
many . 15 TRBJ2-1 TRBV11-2 CASSLARGTYNEQFF TGTGCCAGCAGCTTAGCCCGGGGTACGTACAATGAGCAGTTCTTC
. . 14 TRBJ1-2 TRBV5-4 CASSSPSHVYGYTF TGTGCCAGCAGCTCCCCTTCCCACGTCTATGGCTACACCTTC
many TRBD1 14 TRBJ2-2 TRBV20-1 CSAFGQGDTGELFF TGCAGTGCCTTTGGACAGGGCGACACCGGGGAGCTGTTTTTT
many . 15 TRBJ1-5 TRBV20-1 CSATTGHLSNQPQHF TGCAGTGCTACGACGGGGCACCTTAGCAATCAGCCCCAGCATTTT
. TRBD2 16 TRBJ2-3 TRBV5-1 CASSFPGGTSTDTQYF TGCGCCAGCAGCTTCCCGGGGGGGACTTCCACAGATACGCAGTATTTT
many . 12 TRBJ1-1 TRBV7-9 CASSKPGTEAFF TGTGCCAGCAGCAAACCGGGCACTGAAGCTTTCTTT
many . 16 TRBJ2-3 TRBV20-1 CSARDLRQASTDTQYF TGCAGTGCTAGAGATCTGAGGCAGGCTAGCACAGATACGCAGTATTTT
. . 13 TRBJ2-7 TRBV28 CASSYPTASEQYF TGTGCCAGCAGTTACCCGACTGCGTCGGAGCAGTACTTC
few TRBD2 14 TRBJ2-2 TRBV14 CASSPLADTGELFF TGTGCCAGCAGCCCGCTAGCGGACACCGGGGAGCTGTTTTTT
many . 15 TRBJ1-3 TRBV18 CASSPPISSGNTIYF TGTGCCAGCTCACCACCGATAAGCTCTGGAAACACCATATATTTT
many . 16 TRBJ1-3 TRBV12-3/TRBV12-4 CASTLTGLGSGNTIYF TGTGCCAGCACCCTTACAGGGCTGGGCTCTGGAAACACCATATATTTT
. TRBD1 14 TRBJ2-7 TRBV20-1 CSAPPGQGVGEQYF TGCAGTGCTCCCCCGGGACAGGGGGTGGGGGAGCAGTACTTC
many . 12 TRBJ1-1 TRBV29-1 CSVSQGNSEAFF TGCAGCGTCTCACAGGGAAACTCTGAAGCTTTCTTT
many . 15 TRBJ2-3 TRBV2 CASSENGVAPDTQYF TGTGCCAGCAGTGAGAATGGGGTCGCCCCAGATACGCAGTATTTT
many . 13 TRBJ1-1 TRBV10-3 CAISESQGTEAFF TGTGCCATCAGTGAGTCTCAGGGGACCGAAGCTTTCTTT
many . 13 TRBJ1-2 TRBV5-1 CASSLEAYAGYTF TGCGCCAGCAGCCTGGAAGCATACGCCGGCTACACCTTC
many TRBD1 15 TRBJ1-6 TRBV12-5 CASGLGQGTGSPLHF TGTGCTAGTGGTTTGGGACAGGGGACGGGTTCACCCCTCCACTTT
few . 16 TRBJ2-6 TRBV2 CAMIPTAPSGANVLTF TGTGCCATGATCCCGACCGCTCCCTCTGGGGCCAACGTCCTGACTTTC
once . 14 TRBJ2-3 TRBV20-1 CSARERRGQDTQYF TGCAGTGCTAGAGAACGGCGGGGCCAAGATACGCAGTATTTT
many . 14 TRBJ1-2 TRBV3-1 CASSQDYAFYGYTF TGTGCCAGCAGCCAAGATTACGCCTTCTATGGCTACACCTTC
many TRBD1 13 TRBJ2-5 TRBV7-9 CASSSRGQETQYF TGTGCCAGCAGCTCCAGGGGGCAAGAGACCCAGTACTTC
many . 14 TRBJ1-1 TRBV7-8 CASSGYNRDTEAFF TGTGCCAGCAGCGGCTACAACAGGGACACTGAAGCTTTCTTT
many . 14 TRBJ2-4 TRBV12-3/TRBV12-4 CASTMTEAKNIQYF TGTGCCAGCACGATGACAGAAGCCAAAAACATTCAGTACTTC
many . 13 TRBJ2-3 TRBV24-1 CATSAPLRDTQYF TGTGCCACCAGTGCCCCTCTCCGGGATACGCAGTATTTT
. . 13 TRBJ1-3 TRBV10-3 CAIRASSGNTIYF TGTGCCATCAGGGCAAGCTCTGGAAACACCATATATTTT
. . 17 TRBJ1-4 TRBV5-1 CASSRGGGSATNEKLFF TGCGCCAGCAGCCGGGGTGGGGGTTCAGCGACTAATGAAAAACTGTTTTTT
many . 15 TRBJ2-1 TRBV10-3 CAISESGTSYNEQFF TGTGCCATCAGTGAGTCGGGGACATCATACAATGAGCAGTTCTTC
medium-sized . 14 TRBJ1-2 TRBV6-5 CASSYYGRADGYTF TGTGCCAGCAGTTACTACGGCAGGGCAGATGGCTACACCTTC
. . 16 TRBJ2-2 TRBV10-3 CAISESTGQNTGELFF TGTGCCATCAGTGAGTCGACCGGACAGAACACCGGGGAGCTGTTTTTT
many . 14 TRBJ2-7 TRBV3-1 CASSQDRWGSEQYF TGTGCCAGCAGCCAAGATCGATGGGGGAGCGAGCAGTACTTC
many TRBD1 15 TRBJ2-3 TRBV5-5 CASTQTTGGVDTQYF TGTGCCAGCACCCAGACGACAGGGGGGGTAGATACGCAGTATTTT
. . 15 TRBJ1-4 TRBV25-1 CASRERPGPNEKLFF TGTGCCAGCAGGGAACGTCCAGGTCCGAATGAAAAACTGTTTTTT
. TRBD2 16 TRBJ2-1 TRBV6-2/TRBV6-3 CASSQIAGMTYNEQFF TGTGCCAGCAGCCAAATAGCGGGGATGACCTACAATGAGCAGTTCTTC
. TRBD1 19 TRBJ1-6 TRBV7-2 CASSLAGQGVLVGNSPLHF TGTGCCAGCAGCTTAGCGGGACAGGGAGTATTAGTGGGTAATTCACCCCTCCACTTT
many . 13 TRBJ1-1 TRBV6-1 CASRGTASTEAFF TGTGCCAGCAGGGGGACCGCGAGCACTGAAGCTTTCTTT
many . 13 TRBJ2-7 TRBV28 CASRAALTYEQYF TGTGCCAGCAGGGCCGCGCTCACCTACGAGCAGTACTTC
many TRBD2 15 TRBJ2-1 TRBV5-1 CASSPRLAGDNEQFF TGTGCCAGCAGCCCCCGACTAGCGGGGGACAATGAGCAGTTCTTC
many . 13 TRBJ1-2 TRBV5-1 CASSFRQNFGYTF TGCGCCAGCAGCTTTAGGCAGAATTTCGGCTACACCTTC
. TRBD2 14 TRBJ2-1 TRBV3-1 CASSQDLAGDEQFF TGTGCCAGCAGCCAAGATCTAGCGGGGGATGAGCAGTTCTTC
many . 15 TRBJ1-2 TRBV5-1 CASSLDVGGDYGYTF TGCGCCAGCAGCTTGGACGTCGGGGGGGATTATGGCTACACCTTC
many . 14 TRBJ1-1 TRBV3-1 CASSHTASDTEAFF TGTGCCAGCAGCCATACCGCGAGTGACACTGAAGCTTTCTTT
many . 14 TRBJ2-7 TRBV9 CASSVADGFYEQYF TGTGCCAGCAGCGTAGCTGACGGATTCTACGAGCAGTACTTC
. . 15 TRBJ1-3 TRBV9 CASSFGGGSGNTIYF TGTGCCAGCAGCTTTGGAGGGGGCTCTGGAAACACCATATATTTT
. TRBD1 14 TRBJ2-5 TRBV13 CASSWTGAQETQYF TGTGCCAGCAGCTGGACAGGGGCCCAAGAGACCCAGTACTTC
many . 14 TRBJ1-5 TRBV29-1 CSVDADGGGQPQHF TGCAGCGTTGACGCGGACGGGGGGGGTCAGCCCCAGCATTTT
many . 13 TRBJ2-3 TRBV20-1 CSARGASTDTQYF TGCAGTGCTAGGGGGGCTTCCACAGATACGCAGTATTTT
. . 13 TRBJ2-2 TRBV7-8 CASSLVLIGELFF TGTGCCAGCAGCTTAGTTTTGATCGGGGAGCTGTTTTTT
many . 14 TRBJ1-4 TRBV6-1 CASTVGRMEEKLFF TGTGCCAGCACGGTTGGAAGGATGGAGGAAAAACTGTTTTTT
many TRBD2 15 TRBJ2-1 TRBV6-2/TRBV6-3 CASSLSGGGLSEQFF TGTGCCAGCAGCCTCTCAGGCGGGGGGCTGAGTGAGCAGTTCTTC
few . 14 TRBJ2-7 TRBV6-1 CASEGRPSIYEQYF TGTGCCAGCGAGGGCAGGCCCAGCATATACGAGCAGTACTTC